The rows below give T cell receptor beta chains drawn from one sample of a study of CD8 T cells in ankylosing spondylitis. TCRdb processed the 5' RACE reads anew with MiXCR; each CDR3 protein has one entry. The sample shows hundreds of thousands of distinct CDR3 sequences, 25% to 30% of them seen only once. Sequencing was carried out using blood, either unsorted or a sorted T cell fraction (not recorded which). The receptors come from a male donor with ankylosing spondylitis. Each CDR3 is given with its conserved first and last residue. The order of the fields is J gene, clone size, D gene, V gene, CDR3 DNA, CDR3 protein. The D gene is left open where the match is weak. Clone size, where shown, is once, few, many, or a class for clones that have expanded.

j_call: TRBJ1-1; clone_size: .; d_call: TRBD1; v_call: TRBV9; cdr3_nt: TGTGCCAGCAGCGGACAGGGTGGCCCCCTCCACACTGAAGCTTTCTTT; cdr3_aa: CASSGQGGPLHTEAFF
j_call: TRBJ2-1; clone_size: few; d_call: .; v_call: TRBV5-1; cdr3_nt: TGCGCCAGCAGCTTGGCTGGGGTGGTAAATGAGCAGTTCTTC; cdr3_aa: CASSLAGVVNEQFF
j_call: TRBJ2-5; clone_size: many; d_call: .; v_call: TRBV7-8; cdr3_nt: TGTGCCAGCAGCTTAGCGCTCGTTAGAACAGGGGAGACCCAGTACTTC; cdr3_aa: CASSLALVRTGETQYF
j_call: TRBJ2-3; clone_size: few; d_call: TRBD2; v_call: TRBV27; cdr3_nt: TGTGCCAGCAGTTCCCCGGGTAGCGGGAGGAAAGGGGGCACAGATACGCAGTATTTT; cdr3_aa: CASSSPGSGRKGGTDTQYF
j_call: TRBJ2-2; clone_size: few; d_call: TRBD2; v_call: TRBV11-2; cdr3_nt: TGTGCCAGCAGCGTCAGCGGGGGGATCCGGGACACCGGGGAGCTGTTTTTT; cdr3_aa: CASSVSGGIRDTGELFF
j_call: TRBJ2-1; clone_size: few; d_call: TRBD2; v_call: TRBV20-1; cdr3_nt: TGCAGTGCTAAGAGACTAGCGGGAGCCTACAATGAGCAGTTCTTC; cdr3_aa: CSAKRLAGAYNEQFF
j_call: TRBJ2-1; clone_size: .; d_call: .; v_call: TRBV5-1; cdr3_nt: TGCGCCAGCAGCTTGGAAACGGGGCCCTACAATGAGCAGTTCTTC; cdr3_aa: CASSLETGPYNEQFF
j_call: TRBJ2-7; clone_size: .; d_call: TRBD1; v_call: TRBV10-2; cdr3_nt: TGCGCCAGCAGTCGGACAGGGGGAAGCGACGAGCAGTACTTC; cdr3_aa: CASSRTGGSDEQYF
j_call: TRBJ1-2; clone_size: few; d_call: .; v_call: TRBV5-6; cdr3_nt: TGTGCCAGCAGCCAGGGATCTAATGGCTACACCTTC; cdr3_aa: CASSQGSNGYTF
j_call: TRBJ2-7; clone_size: .; d_call: .; v_call: TRBV11-2; cdr3_nt: TGTGCCAGCGGGTCCCACGCCACCTACGAGCAGTACTTC; cdr3_aa: CASGSHATYEQYF
j_call: TRBJ2-5; clone_size: .; d_call: .; v_call: TRBV20-1; cdr3_nt: TGCAGTGAAATGAGGACTCAAGAGACCCAGTACTTC; cdr3_aa: CSEMRTQETQYF
j_call: TRBJ1-5; clone_size: .; d_call: .; v_call: TRBV6-4; cdr3_nt: TGTGCCAGCAGTACCCACAGGGAGAAGCAGCCCCAGCATTTT; cdr3_aa: CASSTHREKQPQHF
j_call: TRBJ2-5; clone_size: .; d_call: .; v_call: TRBV24-1; cdr3_nt: TGTGCCACCAGTGATTCGGGTGACTGGTACCAAGAGACCCAGTACTTC; cdr3_aa: CATSDSGDWYQETQYF
j_call: TRBJ2-5; clone_size: .; d_call: .; v_call: TRBV6-6; cdr3_nt: TGTGCCAGCAGTTACAGGCGGGAAGAGACCCAGTACTTC; cdr3_aa: CASSYRREETQYF
j_call: TRBJ2-7; clone_size: .; d_call: .; v_call: TRBV5-1; cdr3_nt: TGCGCCAGCAGCTTGGGACAGGTCCAATACGAGCAGTACTTC; cdr3_aa: CASSLGQVQYEQYF
j_call: TRBJ2-1; clone_size: few; d_call: .; v_call: TRBV20-1; cdr3_nt: TGCAGTGCCCCTCCCGCTAGCTCCTACAATGAGCAGTTCTTC; cdr3_aa: CSAPPASSYNEQFF
j_call: TRBJ2-1; clone_size: .; d_call: TRBD2; v_call: TRBV4-2; cdr3_nt: TGTGCCAGCAGCTCACTAGCGACCTCCTACAATGAGCAGTTCTTC; cdr3_aa: CASSSLATSYNEQFF
j_call: TRBJ1-5; clone_size: few; d_call: .; v_call: TRBV7-9; cdr3_nt: TGTGCCAGCAGTCTCGACAGTCGGCCCCAGCATTTT; cdr3_aa: CASSLDSRPQHF
j_call: TRBJ2-2; clone_size: few; d_call: .; v_call: TRBV29-1; cdr3_nt: TGCAGCGTCCCGGACAGTTCGAACACCGGGGAGCTGTTTTTT; cdr3_aa: CSVPDSSNTGELFF
j_call: TRBJ2-2; clone_size: .; d_call: .; v_call: TRBV5-1; cdr3_nt: TGCGCCAGCAGCCCCCTTACTCCCGGGGAGCTGTTTTTT; cdr3_aa: CASSPLTPGELFF
j_call: TRBJ1-1; clone_size: .; d_call: TRBD1; v_call: TRBV11-2; cdr3_nt: TGTGCCAGCAGCCGCTTGGCCCCGGGACAGGGCGTGGGCACTGAAGCTTTCTTT; cdr3_aa: CASSRLAPGQGVGTEAFF
j_call: TRBJ2-2; clone_size: .; d_call: TRBD1; v_call: TRBV5-5; cdr3_nt: TGTGCCAGCAGCGGACGGACAGGGGACACCGGGGAGCTGTTTTTT; cdr3_aa: CASSGRTGDTGELFF
j_call: TRBJ1-2; clone_size: .; d_call: .; v_call: TRBV2; cdr3_nt: TGTGCCAGCAGTGTCACCAATAGTAATGGCTACACCTTC; cdr3_aa: CASSVTNSNGYTF
j_call: TRBJ1-3; clone_size: .; d_call: .; v_call: TRBV20-1; cdr3_nt: TGCAGTGCTAGCGGGTCAGATACAAACACCATATATTTT; cdr3_aa: CSASGSDTNTIYF
j_call: TRBJ1-1; clone_size: .; d_call: .; v_call: TRBV14; cdr3_nt: TGTGCCAGCAGCCGGCGGTGGGGCAGGGTGAAGGACACTGAAGCTTTCTTT; cdr3_aa: CASSRRWGRVKDTEAFF
j_call: TRBJ1-5; clone_size: .; d_call: .; v_call: TRBV5-1; cdr3_nt: TGCTCCAGCAGCCAAACAGGGAATAGCAATCAGCCCCAGCATTTT; cdr3_aa: CSSSQTGNSNQPQHF
j_call: TRBJ2-1; clone_size: .; d_call: TRBD2; v_call: TRBV12-3/TRBV12-4; cdr3_nt: TGTGCCAGCAGTACTAGCGGGAGGGCCTTCGATGAGCAGTTCTTC; cdr3_aa: CASSTSGRAFDEQFF
j_call: TRBJ2-7; clone_size: few; d_call: TRBD1; v_call: TRBV20-1; cdr3_nt: TGCAGTGCTCACGCGGGACAGGGGAGGAGGGAGCAGTACTTC; cdr3_aa: CSAHAGQGRREQYF
j_call: TRBJ1-2; clone_size: few; d_call: TRBD1; v_call: TRBV12-3/TRBV12-4; cdr3_nt: TGTGCCAGCAGTTTATTGACAGGGGGCGCGAGCTACACCTTC; cdr3_aa: CASSLLTGGASYTF
j_call: TRBJ2-5; clone_size: .; d_call: TRBD2; v_call: TRBV6-1; cdr3_nt: TGTGCCAGCACACTAGCGGGAGCTTTCGAGACCCAGTACTTC; cdr3_aa: CASTLAGAFETQYF
j_call: TRBJ1-4; clone_size: few; d_call: .; v_call: TRBV10-3; cdr3_nt: TGTGCCATCAGTAAGGCGGGCCGAGTGGGTGAAAAACTGTTTTTT; cdr3_aa: CAISKAGRVGEKLFF
j_call: TRBJ2-6; clone_size: .; d_call: .; v_call: TRBV2; cdr3_nt: TGTGCCAGCACCATCGCCGGGGCCAACGTCCTGACTTTC; cdr3_aa: CASTIAGANVLTF
j_call: TRBJ1-3; clone_size: few; d_call: .; v_call: TRBV3-1; cdr3_nt: TGTGCCAGCAGTTCCGACATCGTCTCTGGAAACACCATATATTTT; cdr3_aa: CASSSDIVSGNTIYF